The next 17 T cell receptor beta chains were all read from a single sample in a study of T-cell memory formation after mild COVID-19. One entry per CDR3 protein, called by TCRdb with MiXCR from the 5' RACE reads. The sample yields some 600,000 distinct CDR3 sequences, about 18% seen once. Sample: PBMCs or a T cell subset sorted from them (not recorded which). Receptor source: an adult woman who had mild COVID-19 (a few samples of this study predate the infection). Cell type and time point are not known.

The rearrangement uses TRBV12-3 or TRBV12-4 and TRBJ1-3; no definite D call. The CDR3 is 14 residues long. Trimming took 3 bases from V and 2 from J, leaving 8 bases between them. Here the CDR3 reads CASSLTSTGNTIYF. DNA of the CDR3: TGTGCCAGCAGTTTGACAAGTACTGGAAACACCATATATTTT.

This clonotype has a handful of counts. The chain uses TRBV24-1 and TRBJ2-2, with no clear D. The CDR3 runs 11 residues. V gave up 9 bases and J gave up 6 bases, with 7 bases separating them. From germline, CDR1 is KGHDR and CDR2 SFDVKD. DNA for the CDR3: TGTGCCACCGGGTCGGCCGGGGAGCTGTTTTTT. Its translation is CATGSAGELFF.

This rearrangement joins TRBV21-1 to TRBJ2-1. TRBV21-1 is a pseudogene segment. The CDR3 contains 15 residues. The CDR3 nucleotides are TGTGCCAGCAGCATTCGAGCGGGAGTCTACAATGAGCAGTTCTTC. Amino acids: CASSIRAGVYNEQFF.

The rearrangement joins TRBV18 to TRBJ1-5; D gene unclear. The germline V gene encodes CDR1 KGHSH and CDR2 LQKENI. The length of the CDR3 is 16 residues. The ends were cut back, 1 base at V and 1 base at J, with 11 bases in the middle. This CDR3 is CASSPQGLWSNQPQHF. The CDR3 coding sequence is TGTGCCAGCTCACCACAAGGCCTGTGGAGCAATCAGCCCCAGCATTTT.

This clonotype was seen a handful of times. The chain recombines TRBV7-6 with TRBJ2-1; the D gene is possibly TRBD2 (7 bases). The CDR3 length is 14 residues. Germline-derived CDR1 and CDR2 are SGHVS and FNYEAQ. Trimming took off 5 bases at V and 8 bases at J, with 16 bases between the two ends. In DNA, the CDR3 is TGTGCCAGCAGCGAGGGGGGGGTTGGCGATGAGCAGTTCTTC. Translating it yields CASSEGGVGDEQFF.

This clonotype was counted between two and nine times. CDR3 bases: TGTGCCACCGAACGGCGGGGGGGTCACATGAACACTGAAGCTTTCTTT. It translates to CATERRGGHMNTEAFF. J is TRBJ1-1 and V is TRBV24-1; tentative D call: TRBD1 (5 bases). CDR1 and CDR2 (germline): KGHDR, SFDVKD. The CDR3 runs to 16 residues. Deletions cut 9 bases from V and 0 bases from J, with 19 bases between.

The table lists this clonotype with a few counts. CDR3 loop: CASRGNEGWDTEAFF. DNA of the CDR3: TGTGCCAGCAGAGGGAACGAGGGGTGGGACACTGAAGCTTTCTTT. The V and J genes are TRBV7-9 and TRBJ1-1, with TRBD1 as a possible D gene (5 bases). V was clipped by 6 bases and J by 3 bases, with 17 bases between them. The CDR3 runs 15 residues. From germline, CDR1 is SEHNR and CDR2 FQNEAQ (reference sequence).

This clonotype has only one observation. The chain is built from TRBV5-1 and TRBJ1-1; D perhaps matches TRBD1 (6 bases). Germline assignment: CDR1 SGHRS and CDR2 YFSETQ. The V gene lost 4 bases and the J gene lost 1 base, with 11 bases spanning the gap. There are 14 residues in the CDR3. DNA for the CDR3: TGCGCCAGCAGCCTCCTAGGGGGGAACACTGAAGCTTTCTTT. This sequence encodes CASSLLGGNTEAFF.

This CDR3 is CASSQGHGSYNEQFF. The CDR3 coding sequence is TGTGCCAGCAGCCAAGGGCACGGCTCCTACAATGAGCAGTTCTTC. The chain employs TRBV3-1 and TRBJ2-1, with D unresolved. Germline V gives CDR1 LGHDT, CDR2 YNNKEL (reference sequence). CDR3 length: 15 amino acids. Trimming took 1 base from V and 0 from J, leaving 7 bases between them.

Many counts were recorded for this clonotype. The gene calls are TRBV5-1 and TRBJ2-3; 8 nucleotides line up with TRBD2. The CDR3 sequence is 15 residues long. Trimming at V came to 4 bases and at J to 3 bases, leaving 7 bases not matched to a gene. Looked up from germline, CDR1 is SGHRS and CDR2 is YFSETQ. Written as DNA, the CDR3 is TGCGCCAGCAGCCTAGGACTAGCTCAGACAGATACGCAGTATTTT. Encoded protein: CASSLGLAQTDTQYF.

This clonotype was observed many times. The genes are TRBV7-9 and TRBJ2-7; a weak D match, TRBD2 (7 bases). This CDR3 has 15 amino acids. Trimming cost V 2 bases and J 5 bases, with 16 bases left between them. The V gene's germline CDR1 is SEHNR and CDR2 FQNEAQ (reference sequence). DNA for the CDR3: TGTGCCAGCAGCTTAAACTCGGGGGGCTACAACGAGCAGTACTTC. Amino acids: CASSLNSGGYNEQYF.

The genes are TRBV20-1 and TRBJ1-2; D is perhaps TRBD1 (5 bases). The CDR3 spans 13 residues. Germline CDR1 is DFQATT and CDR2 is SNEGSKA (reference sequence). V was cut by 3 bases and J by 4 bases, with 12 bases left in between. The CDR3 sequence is CSASPRAVYGYTF. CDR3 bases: TGCAGTGCTAGCCCCAGGGCTGTCTATGGCTACACCTTC.

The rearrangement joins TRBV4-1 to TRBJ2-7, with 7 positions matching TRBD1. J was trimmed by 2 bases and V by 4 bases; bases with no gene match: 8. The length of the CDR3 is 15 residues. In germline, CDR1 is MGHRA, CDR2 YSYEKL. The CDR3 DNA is TGCGCCAGCAGCCGAGCTCCGGGACAGCCCTACGAGCAGTACTTC. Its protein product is CASSRAPGQPYEQYF.

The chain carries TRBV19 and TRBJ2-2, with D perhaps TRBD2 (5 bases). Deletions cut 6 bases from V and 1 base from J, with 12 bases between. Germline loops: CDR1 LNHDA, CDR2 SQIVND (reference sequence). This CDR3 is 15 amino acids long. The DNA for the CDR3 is TGTGCCAGTAGGCGGACTGGGGAGAACACCGGGGAGCTGTTTTTT. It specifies CASRRTGENTGELFF.

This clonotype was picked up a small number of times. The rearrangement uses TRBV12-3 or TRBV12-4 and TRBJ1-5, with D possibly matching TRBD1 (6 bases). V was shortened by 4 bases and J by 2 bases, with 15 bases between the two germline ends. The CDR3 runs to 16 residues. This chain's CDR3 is CASSSWGPGRNQPQHF. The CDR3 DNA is TGTGCCAGCAGTTCTTGGGGGCCTGGTCGCAATCAGCCCCAGCATTTT.

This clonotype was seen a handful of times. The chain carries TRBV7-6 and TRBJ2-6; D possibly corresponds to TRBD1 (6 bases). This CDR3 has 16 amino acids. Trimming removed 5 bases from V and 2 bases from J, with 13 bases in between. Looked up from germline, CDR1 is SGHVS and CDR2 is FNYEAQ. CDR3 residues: CASSPKGEAGANVLTF. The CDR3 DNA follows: TGTGCCAGCAGCCCAAAGGGGGAAGCTGGGGCCAACGTCCTGACTTTC.

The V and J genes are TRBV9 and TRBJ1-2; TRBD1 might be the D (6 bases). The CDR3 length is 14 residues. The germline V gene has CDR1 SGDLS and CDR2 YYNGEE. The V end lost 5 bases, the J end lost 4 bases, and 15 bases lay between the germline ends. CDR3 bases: TGTGCCAGCAGGGATGGGAACAGGGCCTATGGCTACACCTTC. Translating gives CASRDGNRAYGYTF. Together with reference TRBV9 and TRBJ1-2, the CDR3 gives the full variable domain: DSGVTQTPKHLITATGQRVTLRCSPRSGDLSVYWYQQSLDQGLQFLIQYYNGEERAKGNILERFSAQQFPDLHSELNLSSLELGDSALYFCASRDGNRAYGYTFGSGTRLTVV.